What follows are 32 T cell receptor beta chains derived from one specimen sequenced in a study of PD-L1 blockade in urothelial cancer (dated by TCRdb to about 2017). The time point label for this specimen denotes: pretreatment peripheral blood. Receptor amplification or capture employed the immunoSEQ multiplex PCR assay. In its TCRdb copy, this immuneACCESS table keeps in-frame sequences only and misses some clones. Where compared with another copy, unresolved V genes explain less than half of these, and the others have no known cause. This sample is represented by approximately 45,000 clones; 75% to 85% of them were singletons. The ten largest clones take up more than 1.5% of the sample. This material consisted of PBMCs, taken around atezolizumab (anti-PD-L1) treatment. All receptors come from a man aged 45-65 years with urothelial cancer.

The chain couples TRBV7-9 to TRBJ1-5; D gene uncertain. Germline CDR1 reads SEHNR; CDR2 reads FQNEAQ (reference sequence). The V gene lost 4 bases and the J gene lost 8 bases, with 9 bases spanning the gap. The CDR3 is 12 residues long. The CDR3: CASSSTREPQHF. For the CDR3, the DNA is TGTGCCAGCAGCTCAACCCGAGAGCCCCAGCATTTT.

This chain joins TRBV9 and TRBJ1-2; 7 positions match TRBD1. The length of the CDR3 is 14 residues. J lost 4 bases, V lost 4 bases, and 7 bases had no gene match. CDR1 and CDR2 (germline): SGDLS, YYNGEE. CDR3 protein: CASSSRQGPYGYTF. The CDR3 DNA follows: TGTGCCAGCAGCTCGCGACAGGGCCCCTATGGCTACACCTTC.

A single count supports this clone. V usage is TRBV18 and J usage is TRBJ1-1, with D uncertain. CDR3 length: 13 residues. Germline loops: CDR1 KGHSH, CDR2 LQKENI. V was shortened by 3 bases and J by 2 bases, with 7 bases between the two germline ends. The CDR3 here is CASSPDINTEAFF. The CDR3 nucleotides read TGTGCCAGCTCACCCGACATAAACACTGAAGCTTTCTTT.

V and J are TRBV11-2 and TRBJ2-1, with 9 positions matching TRBD1. After removal of 3 bases from V and 6 bases from J, the junction contained 15 bases not matched to a gene. The CDR3 is made up of 18 amino acids. Germline values: CDR1 SGHAT, CDR2 FQNNGV. The CDR3 sequence is CASSLGSGTGIAANEQFF. CDR3 in DNA: TGTGCCAGCAGCTTGGGGTCCGGGACAGGGATAGCGGCCAATGAGCAGTTCTTC.

The V and J genes are TRBV6-5 and TRBJ1-1; D is uncertain. The germline V gene encodes CDR1 MNHEY and CDR2 SVGAGI. Trimming left V 2 bases short and J 4 bases short, with 11 bases between. This CDR3 has 14 residues. DNA for the CDR3: TGTGCCAGCAGTTACAGTCGACGGGGCACTGAAGCTTTCTTT. Translated: CASSYSRRGTEAFF.

This clone was seen once. The CDR3 reads CASSISGQGGQPQHF. CDR3 DNA: TGTGCCAGCAGCATAAGCGGACAGGGTGGTCAGCCCCAGCATTTT. The chain is built from TRBV5-5 and TRBJ1-5, with 8 positions matching TRBD1. Trimming took 4 bases from V and 6 from J; bases not matched to a gene: 9. The germline V gene encodes CDR1 SGHKS and CDR2 YYEKEE (reference sequence). The CDR3 is made up of 15 amino acids.

This clone was picked up one time. This chain uses TRBV6-1 with TRBJ2-1; 11 bases match TRBD1. The CDR3 consists of 17 residues. Germline-derived CDR1 and CDR2 are MNHNS and SASEGT. With 4 bases clipped from V and 11 bases from J, the junction kept 16 bases outside the gene matches. The CDR3 reads CASSVITGTGGLYKQFF. CDR3 bases: TGTGCCAGCAGTGTAATAACTGGGACAGGGGGGCTTTATAAGCAGTTCTTC.

The chain is built from TRBV10-3 and TRBJ1-5; possible D gene TRBD1, 6 bases. The CDR3 totals 13 residues. V shed 9 bases and J shed 5 bases, with 14 bases lying between them. Germline CDR1 reads ENHRY; CDR2 reads SYGVKD. The CDR3 DNA is TGTGCCATTCGGGGGGGGGCCGATCAGCCCCAGCATTTT. The encoded protein is CAIRGGADQPQHF.

The chain combines TRBV6-5 with TRBJ1-1; perhaps TRBD1 as D (5 bases). Germline V gene sequence: CDR1 MNHEY, CDR2 SVGAGI. CDR3 length: 14 amino acids. V gave up 2 bases and J gave up 2 bases, with 9 bases separating them. CDR3 residues: CASSYNGQNTEAFF. CDR3 nucleotide sequence: TGTGCCAGCAGTTACAATGGACAAAACACTGAAGCTTTCTTT.

This sequence joins TRBV7-9 and TRBJ2-1; 10 bases match TRBD1. CDR1 is SEHNR and CDR2 is FQNEAQ in the germline V gene (reference sequence). V lost 1 base and J lost 7; bases outside the gene matches: 1. The CDR3 is 14 residues long. The CDR3: CASSLGQGANEQFF. DNA for the CDR3: TGTGCCAGCAGCTTAGGACAGGGGGCAAATGAGCAGTTCTTC.

The table lists this clone with a count of one. This chain's CDR3 is CASGPGPTGAFF. The CDR3 DNA is TGTGCTAGTGGACCTGGACCGACGGGGGCTTTCTTT. The chain recombines TRBV12-5 with TRBJ1-1, with no clear D. Germline V CDR1 and CDR2: LGHNT, FRNRAP. There are 12 residues in the CDR3. With 6 bases removed from V and 11 bases from J, the gap between germline ends came to 16 bases.

This clone was counted a single time. The chain recombines TRBV28 with TRBJ1-5, with D tentatively TRBD1 (5 bases). The ends were cut back, 5 bases at V and 0 bases at J, with 20 bases in the middle. Germline CDR1 reads MDHEN; CDR2 reads SYDVKM. The CDR3 consists of 18 residues. The CDR3 reads CASSGAYGRMYSNQPQHF. The CDR3 coding sequence is TGTGCCAGCAGTGGGGCATACGGGAGGATGTATAGCAATCAGCCCCAGCATTTT.

This chain links TRBV5-1 with TRBJ1-2; 8 nucleotides line up with TRBD1. The CDR3 covers 14 residues. V dropped 3 bases and J dropped 4; count of bases not matched to a gene: 5. The germline gives CDR1 SGHRS, CDR2 YFSETQ. In DNA form, the CDR3 reads TGCGCCAGCAGCTCAGGGACAGGCGGCTATGGCTACACCTTC. It translates to CASSSGTGGYGYTF.

Written as DNA, the CDR3 is TGCAGTGCCACCCCGGGGGGGCCCCAGCATTTT. It specifies CSATPGGPQHF. The chain uses TRBV20-1 and TRBJ1-5, with a weak D call TRBD1 (5 bases). Trimming left V 6 bases short and J 9 bases short, with 12 bases between. The CDR3 spans 11 residues. Germline loops: CDR1 DFQATT, CDR2 SNEGSKA (reference sequence).

This chain uses TRBV19 with TRBJ1-1; no firm D call. Germline loops: CDR1 LNHDA, CDR2 SQIVND (reference sequence). The CDR3 consists of 16 residues. V lost 6 bases and J 0 bases, leaving 17 bases between the germline ends. The DNA for the CDR3 is TGTGCCAGTAGATCTCTGGTGCGACTTCTGAACACTGAAGCTTTCTTT. Its translation: CASRSLVRLLNTEAFF. The variable domain in full, with the rest retrieved from reference TRBV19 and TRBJ1-1, is DGGITQSPKYLFRKEGQNVTLSCEQNLNHDAMYWYRQDPGQGLRLIYYSQIVNDFQKGDIAEGYSVSREKKESFPLTVTSAQKNPTAFYLCASRSLVRLLNTEAFFGQGTRLTVV.

This chain links TRBV2 with TRBJ2-1, with 11 bases that match TRBD2. There are 15 residues in the CDR3. V shed 5 bases and J 7 bases; nucleotides not matched to a gene: 7. The germline V gene encodes CDR1 SNHLY and CDR2 FYNNEI. The CDR3, as DNA: TGTGCCAGCAGTCGACTAGCGGGAAGGGGGAATGAGCAGTTCTTC. Translation gives CASSRLAGRGNEQFF.

This clone was detected once. The V gene is TRBV11-2, the J gene TRBJ2-7; the D is unclear. The CDR3 consists of 15 residues. V shed 1 base and J shed 2 bases, with 12 bases lying between them. Germline lookup yields CDR1 SGHAT and CDR2 FQNNGV. CDR3 sequence reads: CASSLGTHQTYEQYF. CDR3 in DNA: TGTGCCAGCAGCTTAGGCACACACCAAACCTACGAGCAGTACTTC.

The V call is TRBV6-1, the J call TRBJ2-7, with TRBD2 identical over 11 bases. Germline V CDR1 and CDR2: MNHNS, SASEGT. The CDR3 runs 15 residues. V dropped 6 bases and J dropped 2; count of bases not matched to a gene: 6. The CDR3 DNA follows: TGTGCCAGCAGGATGACTAGCGGGATGACCTACGAGCAGTACTTC. It translates to CASRMTSGMTYEQYF.

V and J are TRBV5-6 and TRBJ2-7, with a possible D match to TRBD2 (5 bases). Germline-derived CDR1 and CDR2 are SGHDT and YYEEEE. The germline V and J ends were trimmed by 7 bases and 1 base, with 18 bases remaining between them. The CDR3 is 15 residues long. For the CDR3, the DNA is TGTGCCAGCGGTCCTTTAGGAGGCGCTTCCTACGAGCAGTACTTC. Translated, it gives CASGPLGGASYEQYF.

The V gene is TRBV5-1, the J gene TRBJ2-7, with 7 bases that match TRBD2. The germline V gene has CDR1 SGHRS and CDR2 YFSETQ. J lost 3 bases, V lost 0 bases, and 3 bases had no gene match. The CDR3 totals 14 residues. The chain's CDR3 is CASSLGGGYYEQYF. In nucleotides, the CDR3 is TGCGCCAGCAGCTTGGGCGGGGGATACTACGAGCAGTACTTC.

J is TRBJ2-7 and V is TRBV5-5, with TRBD1 matching over 11 bases. V shed 0 bases and J 1 base; nucleotides not matched to a gene: 3. Germline lookup yields CDR1 SGHKS and CDR2 YYEKEE (reference sequence). This CDR3 contains 16 residues. The CDR3 DNA is TGTGCCAGCAGCTTGGTGGGACAGGGGGTGTCCTACGAGCAGTACTTC. Its protein product is CASSLVGQGVSYEQYF. The variable domain in full, completed from reference TRBV5-5 and TRBJ2-7, reads DAGVTQSPTHLIKTRGQQVTLRCSPISGHKSVSWYQQVLGQGPQFIFQYYEKEERGRGNFPDRFSARQFPNYSSELNVNALLLGDSALYLCASSLVGQGVSYEQYFGPGTRLTVT.

The chain employs TRBV5-6 and TRBJ1-2; D possibly corresponds to TRBD1 (5 bases). V lost 4 bases to trimming and J lost 10 bases, with 14 bases between them. The germline CDR1 and CDR2 sequences are SGHDT and YYEEEE. CDR3 length equals 12 residues. CDR3 nucleotide sequence: TGTGCCAGCAGCCTACAGACAGTGACCTACACCTTC. Translated, it gives CASSLQTVTYTF.

The V call is TRBV11-3, the J call TRBJ1-1; no clear D. Germline V CDR1 and CDR2: SGHNT, YENEEA. There are 13 residues in the CDR3. Trimming pared 1 base from V and 1 base from J, leaving 4 bases between. The CDR3 DNA reads as TGTGCCAGCAGCTTAGGCAGGAACACTGAAGCTTTCTTT. Its translation: CASSLGRNTEAFF.

The chain has TRBV18 and TRBJ2-7; 9 bases fit TRBD1. CDR1 is KGHSH and CDR2 is LQKENI in the germline V gene. This CDR3 region has 15 residues. Trimming removed 2 bases from V and 0 bases from J; junction bases left unmatched: 2. CDR3 DNA sequence: TGTGCCAGCTCACCAGGGACAGGGCCCTCCTACGAGCAGTACTTC. Translated, it gives CASSPGTGPSYEQYF.

The rearrangement uses TRBV7-9 and TRBJ1-1; D uncertain. Looked up from germline, CDR1 is SEHNR and CDR2 is FQNEAQ (reference sequence). The CDR3 totals 14 residues. Trimming left V 0 bases short and J 1 base short, with 6 bases between. Here the CDR3 DNA reads TGTGCCAGCAGCTTAGCCGCTAGGAACACTGAAGCTTTCTTT. This encodes CASSLAARNTEAFF.

The chain links TRBV19 to TRBJ2-2; 7 bases line up with TRBD2. The germline V gene has CDR1 LNHDA and CDR2 SQIVND (reference sequence). With V trimmed by 7 bases and J by 5 bases, 7 bases remained unmatched. The CDR3 spans 14 residues. In nucleotides, the CDR3 is TGTGCCAGTACCCGGCAGGGAGGGACCGGGGAGCTGTTTTTT. Its translation: CASTRQGGTGELFF.

As for this clone: Other DNA sequences in the same sample also yield this CDR3. The genes are TRBV2 and TRBJ1-2, with 8 bases aligning to TRBD1. The CDR3 sequence is 15 residues long. The V gene's germline CDR1 is SNHLY and CDR2 FYNNEI. Trimming at V came to 6 bases and at J to 5 bases, leaving 11 bases not matched to a gene. CDR3 coding DNA: TGTGCCAGCAGGGACCGGACAGGGATTGGTTATGGCTACACCTTC. Its protein is CASRDRTGIGYGYTF.

The chain employs TRBV5-6 and TRBJ1-1, with TRBD1 identical over 7 bases. The CDR3 loop spans 13 amino acids. The germline gives CDR1 SGHDT, CDR2 YYEEEE. V was clipped by 4 bases and J by 5 bases; unmatched bases: 5. The CDR3 sequence is CASSGQVWTEAFF. The CDR3 DNA reads as TGTGCCAGCAGCGGACAGGTTTGGACTGAAGCTTTCTTT. The full variable domain, its missing parts supplied by reference TRBV5-6 and TRBJ1-1, is DAGVTQSPTHLIKTRGQQVTLRCSPKSGHDTVSWYQQALGQGPQFIFQYYEEEERQRGNFPDRFSGHQFPNYSSELNVNALLLGDSALYLCASSGQVWTEAFFGQGTRLTVV.

The chain uses TRBV5-1 and TRBJ1-4; tentatively, D is TRBD1 (5 bases). The germline gives CDR1 SGHRS, CDR2 YFSETQ. CDR3 size: 16 residues. The V end was cut by 0 bases, the J end by 0 bases, with 9 bases between. The CDR3: CASSLDGQATNEKLFF. CDR3 bases: TGCGCCAGCAGCTTGGACGGACAAGCAACTAATGAAAAACTGTTTTTT.

In nucleotides, the CDR3 is TGTGCCAGTAGGTGGACGGAGGCAAGCTCTGGGGCCAACGTCCTGACTTTC. Protein sequence: CASRWTEASSGANVLTF. The rearrangement links TRBV19 to TRBJ2-6; maybe TRBD2 (5 bases). In germline, CDR1 is LNHDA, CDR2 SQIVND (reference sequence). The CDR3 runs 17 residues. V gave up 6 bases and J gave up 0 bases, with 15 bases separating them.

This chain joins TRBV29-1 and TRBJ1-2; D call uncertain. Trimming cost V 4 bases and J 0 bases, with 9 bases left between them. The germline V gene encodes CDR1 SQVTM and CDR2 ANQGSEA. There are 13 residues in the CDR3. CDR3: CSVATAPNYGYTF. CDR3 bases: TGCAGCGTTGCAACAGCTCCTAACTATGGCTACACCTTC.

The V call is TRBV27, the J call TRBJ2-7, with 9 bases aligning to TRBD1. Germline trimming cut 2 bases from V and 3 bases from J; bases unmatched to any gene: 11. Germline values: CDR1 MNHEY, CDR2 SMNVEV (reference sequence). The CDR3 is made up of 17 amino acids. CDR3 residues: CASSLKFDGTGYYEQYF. CDR3 nucleotides: TGTGCCAGCAGTTTAAAGTTCGACGGGACAGGGTACTACGAGCAGTACTTC.